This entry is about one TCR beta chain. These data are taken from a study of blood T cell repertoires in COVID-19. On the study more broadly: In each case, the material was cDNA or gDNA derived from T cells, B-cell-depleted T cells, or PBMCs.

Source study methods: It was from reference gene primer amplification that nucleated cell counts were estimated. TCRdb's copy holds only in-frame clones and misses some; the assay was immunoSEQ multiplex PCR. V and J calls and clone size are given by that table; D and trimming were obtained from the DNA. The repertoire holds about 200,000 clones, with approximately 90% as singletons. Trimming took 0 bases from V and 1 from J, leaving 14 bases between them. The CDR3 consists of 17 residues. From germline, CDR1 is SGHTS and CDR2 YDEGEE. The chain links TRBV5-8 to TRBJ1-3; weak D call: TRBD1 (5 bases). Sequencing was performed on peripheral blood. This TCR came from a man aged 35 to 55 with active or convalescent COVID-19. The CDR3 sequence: CASSLVAGLGSGNTIYF. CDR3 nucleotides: TGTGCCAGCAGCTTGGTCGCAGGGCTGGGTTCTGGAAACACCATATATTTT.